These 19 T cell receptor beta chains share one sample of origin, sequenced in a study of CD8+CD57+ T cells in acquired aplastic anemia (dated 2018 in TCRdb). Reads for this sample came from an Illumina HiSeq 2000. TCR beta VDJ combination and CDR3 sequence profiling used genomic DNA as the template. TCRdb handled the public reads itself, with Q25 trimming in fastp and clone calling in MiXCR, and kept productive beta chains. Identical CDR3 protein sequences are pooled into one entry, listed with their most common genes and DNA. This sample holds some 190,000 distinct CDR3 sequences; 35% to 50% were observed only once. The ten biggest clones cover around 2.7% of the sample. The specimen was sorted CD4+, CD8+, or CD8+CD57+ T cells (not recorded which) from PBMCs. Every receptor here comes from a human donor in good health.

Details on this clonotype: One base away lies a much larger clone, so this may be a sequencing read error. The chain carries TRBV5-1 and TRBJ2-2; D may be TRBD2 (5 bases). The CDR3 is made up of 16 amino acids. CDR1 and CDR2 (germline): SGHRS, YFSETQ. The CDR3 loop reads CASSLVGYANTGEPFF. The CDR3 DNA reads as TGCGCCAGCAGCTTGGTCGGGTACGCGAACACCGGGGAGCCGTTTTTT.

The rearrangement links TRBV7-9 to TRBJ1-2, with TRBD1 identical over 10 bases. Germline CDR1 SEHNR, CDR2 FQNEAQ (reference sequence). The junction had 15 bases not matched to a gene; V was cut back by 6 bases and J by 14 bases. The CDR3 contains 14 residues. This CDR3 is CASSKWTGGGKDTF. The CDR3 region has the DNA TGTGCCAGCAGTAAGTGGACAGGGGGTGGAAAGGATACCTTC.

The table lists this clonotype with many counts. This sequence joins TRBV7-9 and TRBJ2-3; D gene uncertain. V lost 5 bases, J lost 4 bases, and 10 bases lay in between. Germline V gene lookup returns CDR1 SEHNR and CDR2 FQNEAQ (reference sequence). The CDR3 is 13 amino acids. As DNA, the CDR3 is TGTGCCAGCAGCCCAGCGCCTGCAGATACGCAGTATTTT. As protein: CASSPAPADTQYF.

The V gene is TRBV15, the J gene TRBJ2-1; a possible D gene is TRBD2 (6 bases). The germline V gene has CDR1 LNHNV and CDR2 YYDKDF (reference sequence). V lost 0 bases and J lost 6, with 9 bases in between. The CDR3 has 14 amino acids. DNA of the CDR3: TGTGCCACCAGCAGAGATCCGCGGGGCAATGAGCAGTTCTTC. Translated: CATSRDPRGNEQFF.

Concerning this clonotype: This CDR3 is missing its conserved last phenylalanine or tryptophan, likely due to a read error. The chain joins TRBV29-1 to TRBJ1-2; 11 bases map to TRBD1. This CDR3 contains 14 residues. The V and J ends lost 6 bases and 0 bases, in that order; junction bases with no gene match: 3. Germline V gives CDR1 SQVTM, CDR2 ANQGSEA. CDR3 amino acids: CSVGQGASNYGYTL. The CDR3 coding sequence is TGCAGCGTAGGACAGGGGGCATCTAACTATGGCTACACCCTC.

This CDR3 is CATSAPLANVLTF. In nucleotides, the CDR3 is TGTGCCACCAGCGCCCCTCTCGCCAACGTCCTGACTTTC. The chain has TRBV15 and TRBJ2-6; no reliable D call. Germline values: CDR1 LNHNV, CDR2 YYDKDF (reference sequence). V gave up 5 bases and J gave up 7 bases, with 9 bases separating them. This CDR3 region has 13 residues. Supplemented by reference TRBV15 and TRBJ2-6, the full variable domain reads DAMVIQNPRYQVTQFGKPVTLSCSQTLNHNVMYWYQQKSSQAPKLLFHYYDKDFNNEADTPDNFQSRRPNTSFCFLDIRSPGLGDTAMYLCATSAPLANVLTFGAGSRLTVL.

This clonotype showed up just a few times. The chain links TRBV24-1 to TRBJ2-2; D perhaps matches TRBD2 (5 bases). Trimming took 8 bases from V and 3 from J, leaving 9 bases between them. The CDR3 loop spans 13 amino acids. CDR1 is KGHDR, CDR2 SFDVKD, per germline. CDR3 amino acids: CATKGGHTGELFF. The CDR3 nucleotides read TGTGCCACCAAAGGAGGTCACACCGGGGAGCTGTTTTTT.

This clonotype was found many times. Here the CDR3 DNA reads TGCGCCAGCAGCTTCGAGGGACCGTTGGTGGGCTCCTATAATTCACCCCTCCACTTT. It encodes CASSFEGPLVGSYNSPLHF. The chain joins TRBV5-1 to TRBJ1-6, with TRBD1 as a possible D gene (5 bases). The V gene lost 2 bases and the J gene lost 0 bases, with 18 bases spanning the gap. Germline CDR1 SGHRS, CDR2 YFSETQ. The CDR3 spans 19 residues.

V usage is TRBV5-1 and J usage is TRBJ2-7; 7 bases are shared with TRBD1. The germline CDR1 and CDR2 sequences are SGHRS and YFSETQ. V lost 4 bases, J lost 2 bases, and 6 bases stayed unmatched. This CDR3 contains 14 residues. The chain's CDR3 is CASSGRQGPYEQYF. The DNA of the CDR3 is TGCGCCAGCAGCGGTCGACAGGGCCCCTACGAGCAGTACTTC.

The chain recombines TRBV10-3 with TRBJ2-7; the match to TRBD2 covers 7 bases. The CDR3 length is 15 residues. In germline, CDR1 is ENHRY, CDR2 SYGVKD. V was pared by 1 base and J by 3 bases, with 6 bases of the junction left unmatched. The CDR3 DNA reads as TGTGCCATCAGTGAGTTAACGGAGCGGGGCTACGAGCAGTACTTC. Protein product: CAISELTERGYEQYF.

The chain has TRBV25-1 and TRBJ2-3, with 10 bases lining up with TRBD2. The CDR3 runs 17 residues. The V gene's germline CDR1 is MGHDK and CDR2 SYGVNS. V dropped 2 bases and J dropped 2; count of bases not matched to a gene: 7. The CDR3 DNA is TGTGCCAGCAGTGAAGGACTAGCGGATACCGCCACAGATACGCAGTATTTT. It yields the protein CASSEGLADTATDTQYF.

On this clonotype itself: Being one base from a much bigger clone, this may be a read error. The chain combines TRBV27 with TRBJ1-2; 10 bases are a match to TRBD1. The trim removed 4 bases at V and 7 bases at J, leaving 3 bases unmatched. The CDR3 is made up of 13 amino acids. Germline CDR1 is MNHEY and CDR2 is SMNVEV (reference sequence). Here the CDR3 reads CASSSTGGCGYTF. The CDR3 coding sequence is TGTGCCAGCAGTTCGACAGGGGGCTGTGGCTACACCTTC.

V is TRBV19 and J is TRBJ2-7; D may match TRBD1 or TRBD2 (6 bases each). CDR1 is LNHDA, CDR2 SQIVND, per germline (reference sequence). The CDR3 sequence is 13 residues long. Trimming pared 7 bases from V and 4 bases from J, leaving 14 bases between. The CDR3 nucleotides are TGTGCCAGTATGGCCGGGGGCGAATACGAGCAGTACTTC. Protein sequence: CASMAGGEYEQYF.

The count of this clonotype is one. V usage is TRBV2 and J usage is TRBJ1-5, with 8 bases aligning to TRBD1. The CDR3 is 15 residues long. Germline V gene sequence: CDR1 SNHLY, CDR2 FYNNEI. Losses at the gene ends were 7 bases for V and 1 base for J; bases not matched to a gene: 6. The CDR3 region has the DNA TGTGCCAGCACCAGACAGGGGTTGAGCAATCAGCCCCAGCATTTT. Residues: CASTRQGLSNQPQHF. Variable domain in full (rest from reference TRBV2 and TRBJ1-5): EPEVTQTPSHQVTQMGQEVILRCVPISNHLYFYWYRQILGQKVEFLVSFYNNEISEKSEIFDDQFSVERPDGSNFTLKIRSTKLEDSAMYFCASTRQGLSNQPQHFGDGTRLSIL.

This clonotype was seen repeatedly, ten times or more. The rearrangement uses TRBV7-2 and TRBJ2-3, with D perhaps assigned TRBD1 or TRBD2 (5 bases each). The CDR3 covers 13 residues. V was clipped by 6 bases and J by 2 bases, with 9 bases between them. Per the germline V gene, CDR1 is SGHTA and CDR2 is FQGNSA. The CDR3 sequence: CASSRDHTDTQYF. The DNA of the CDR3 is TGTGCCAGCAGTCGGGACCACACAGATACGCAGTATTTT.

The V and J genes are TRBV12-3 or TRBV12-4 and TRBJ2-2, with D hard to call. V gave up 3 bases and J gave up 2 bases, with 13 bases separating them. CDR3 length: 16 amino acids. As DNA, the CDR3 is TGTGCCAGCAGTTTTCGGGCCAGCCTAAACACCGGGGAGCTGTTTTTT. Translating it yields CASSFRASLNTGELFF.

This clonotype was recorded many times. The chain uses TRBV20-1 and TRBJ2-5; 7 bases align to TRBD1. The junction had 8 bases not matched to a gene; V was cut back by 2 bases and J by 2 bases. The CDR3 covers 15 residues. Germline V gene sequence: CDR1 DFQATT, CDR2 SNEGSKA (reference sequence). CDR3 sequence reads: CSARKPRDRQETQYF. The CDR3 DNA reads as TGCAGTGCTAGAAAACCCCGGGACAGACAAGAGACCCAGTACTTC.

Only a few counts were recorded for this clonotype. The chain carries TRBV20-1 and TRBJ1-2; 10 bases are a match to TRBD1. V shed 6 bases, J shed 8 bases, and the junction held 6 bases outside the gene matches. From germline, CDR1 is DFQATT and CDR2 SNEGSKA (reference sequence). This CDR3 spans 12 amino acids. CDR3 sequence: CSATGQGQGYTF. Here the CDR3 DNA reads TGCAGTGCAACGGGACAGGGGCAAGGCTACACCTTC.

CDR3 sequence: CASSPQADLSYNEQFF. In DNA, the CDR3 is TGTGCCAGCAGTCCACAAGCGGACCTCTCCTACAATGAGCAGTTCTTC. This chain uses TRBV12-3 or TRBV12-4 with TRBJ2-1; D is possibly TRBD2 (5 bases). The V end was cut by 5 bases, the J end by 0 bases, with 14 bases between. The CDR3 covers 16 residues.